This T cell receptor (beta chain) emerged from a study of regulatory T cells in long-lasting Graves disease. The wider study: Over 5 years of antithyroid drugs with positive TSH receptor antibodies was taken to mean persistent Graves' disease. Broader study findings: Repertoires from persistent disease leaned toward TRBV28, TRBJ1-2 and TRBJ2-5.

V lost 1 base, J lost 0 bases, and 7 bases lay in between. The length of the CDR3 is 15 residues. Germline CDR1 reads LNHNV; CDR2 reads YYDKDF (reference sequence). To make TCR beta libraries, researchers used iRepertoire HTBI primers and Arm-PCR of CDR3 regions. TCRdb processed the multiplex PCR reads anew with MiXCR; each CDR3 protein has one entry. The sample includes fewer than 450,000 distinct CDR3 sequences, around 20% of them seen just once. Sample time point: persistent/refractory GD, antithyroid drugs over 5 years with positive TRAb. RNA isolated from PBMCs was used to make the TCR library. The authors drew patients from an endocrinology department in Xi'an, China. This clonotype was seen only a few times. No antigen is known for it.

The TCR originated in a female donor with Graves disease. This chain connects TRBV15 to TRBJ1-5; D ambiguous. This specimen was peripheral blood mononuclear cells (PBMCs), taken when the disease was refractory, from a patient treated with antithyroid drugs. The CDR3 protein is CATSRAGSSNQPQHF. The CDR3 DNA sequence: TGTGCCACCAGCAGAGCCGGGAGTAGCAATCAGCCCCAGCATTTT.